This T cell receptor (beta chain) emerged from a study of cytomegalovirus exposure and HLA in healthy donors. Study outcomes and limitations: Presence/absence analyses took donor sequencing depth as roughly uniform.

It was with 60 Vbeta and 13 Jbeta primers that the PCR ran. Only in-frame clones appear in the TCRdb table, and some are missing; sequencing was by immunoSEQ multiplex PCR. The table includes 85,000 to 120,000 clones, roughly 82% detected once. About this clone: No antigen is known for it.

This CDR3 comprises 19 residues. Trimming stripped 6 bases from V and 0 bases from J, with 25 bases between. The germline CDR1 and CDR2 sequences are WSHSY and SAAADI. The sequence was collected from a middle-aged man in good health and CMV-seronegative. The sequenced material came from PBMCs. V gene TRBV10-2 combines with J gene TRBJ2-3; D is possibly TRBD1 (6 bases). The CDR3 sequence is CASRALQGSGTTSTDTQYF. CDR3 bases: TGCGCCAGCAGAGCACTACAGGGAAGTGGGACGACAAGCACAGATACGCAGTATTTT.